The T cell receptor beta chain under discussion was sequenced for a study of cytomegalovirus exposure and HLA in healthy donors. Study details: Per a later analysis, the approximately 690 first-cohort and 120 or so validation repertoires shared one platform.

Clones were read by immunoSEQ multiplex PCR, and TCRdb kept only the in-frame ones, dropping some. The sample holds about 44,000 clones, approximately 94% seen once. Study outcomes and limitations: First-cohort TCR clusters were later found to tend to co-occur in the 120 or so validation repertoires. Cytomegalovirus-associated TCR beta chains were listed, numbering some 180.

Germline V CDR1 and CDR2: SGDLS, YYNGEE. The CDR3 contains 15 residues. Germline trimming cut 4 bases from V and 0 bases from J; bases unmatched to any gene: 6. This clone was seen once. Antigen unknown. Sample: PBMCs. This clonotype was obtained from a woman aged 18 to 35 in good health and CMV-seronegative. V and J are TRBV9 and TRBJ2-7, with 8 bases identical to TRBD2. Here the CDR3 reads CASSPRGGSSYEQYF. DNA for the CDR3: TGTGCCAGCAGCCCCCGGGGGGGAAGCTCCTACGAGCAGTACTTC. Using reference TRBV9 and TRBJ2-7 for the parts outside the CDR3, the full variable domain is DSGVTQTPKHLITATGQRVTLRCSPRSGDLSVYWYQQSLDQGLQFLIQYYNGEERAKGNILERFSAQQFPDLHSELNLSSLELGDSALYFCASSPRGGSSYEQYFGPGTRLTVT.